This T cell receptor (beta chain) comes out of a study of ipilimumab plus nivolumab after autologous stem cell transplantation. Sequenced by immunoSEQ multiplex PCR; TCRdb stores in-frame clones only, minus some. Of about 43,000 clones listed, over 75% are singletons. V was shortened by 3 bases and J by 2 bases, with 10 bases between the two germline ends. CDR1 is MNHGY and CDR2 is SVAAGI in the germline V gene. CDR3 length: 14 residues. Material: PBMCs, obtained in a trial of ipilimumab plus nivolumab as post-transplant consolidation. The chain links TRBV6-9 to TRBJ1-2; D might be TRBD1 (6 bases). The source of this sequence is a male donor with multiple myeloma. CDR3 sequence: CASSYRGPNYGYTF. Written as DNA, the CDR3 is TGTGCCAGCAGTTACAGGGGTCCAAACTATGGCTACACCTTC.